This TCR beta chain was identified during a study of identical twins. General study findings and limits: The conclusions drew on cross-sectional statistical analysis instead of tracking the same donors. Fewer insertions marked abundant cord blood beta clonotypes; young adult naive trended weakly, memory not at all.

Germline V gene sequence: CDR1 MDHEN, CDR2 SYDVKM. Trimming shortened V by 1 base and J by 2 bases, and 9 bases separated the two germline ends. There are 14 residues in the CDR3. This clonotype was observed a few times. Its antigen is as yet unknown. Each CDR3 protein gets one entry after TCRdb re-called the 5' RACE reads with MiXCR. The sample carries 350,000 to 450,000 distinct CDR3 sequences, roughly 20% recorded once. What was sequenced was naive T cells sorted from blood. The receptor comes from a man over 45 in good health. This chain uses TRBV28 with TRBJ2-7; D gene unclear. This CDR3 is CASSLFTATYEQYF. The CDR3 DNA reads as TGTGCCAGCAGTTTATTTACAGCTACCTACGAGCAGTACTTC. Variable domain in full (rest from reference TRBV28 and TRBJ2-7): DVKVTQSSRYLVKRTGEKVFLECVQDMDHENMFWYRQDPGLGLRLIYFSYDVKMKEKGDIPEGYSVSREKKERFSLILESASTNQTSMYLCASSLFTATYEQYFGPGTRLTVT.